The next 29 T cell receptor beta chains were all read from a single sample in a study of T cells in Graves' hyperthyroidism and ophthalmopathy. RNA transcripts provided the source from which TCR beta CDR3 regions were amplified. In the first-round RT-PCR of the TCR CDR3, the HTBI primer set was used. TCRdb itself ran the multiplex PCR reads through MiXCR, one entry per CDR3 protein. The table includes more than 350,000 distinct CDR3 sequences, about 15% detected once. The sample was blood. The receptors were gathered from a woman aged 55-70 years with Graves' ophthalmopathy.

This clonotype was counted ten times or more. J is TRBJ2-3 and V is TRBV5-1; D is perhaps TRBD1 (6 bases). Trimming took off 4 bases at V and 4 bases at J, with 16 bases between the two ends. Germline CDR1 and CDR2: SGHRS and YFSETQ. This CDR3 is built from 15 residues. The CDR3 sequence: CASSPGQYSSDTQYF. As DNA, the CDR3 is TGCGCCAGCAGCCCCGGACAGTATTCGTCAGATACGCAGTATTTT.

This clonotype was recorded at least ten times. The CDR3 coding sequence is TGTGCCAGCAGACCGGACCTAGCTAATGAAAAACTGTTTTTT. Translating it yields CASRPDLANEKLFF. J is TRBJ1-4 and V is TRBV5-4; D is ambiguous. The CDR3 runs to 14 residues. V dropped 5 bases and J dropped 3 bases, with 11 bases sitting between them. Germline V gene sequence: CDR1 SGHNT, CDR2 YYREEE (reference sequence).

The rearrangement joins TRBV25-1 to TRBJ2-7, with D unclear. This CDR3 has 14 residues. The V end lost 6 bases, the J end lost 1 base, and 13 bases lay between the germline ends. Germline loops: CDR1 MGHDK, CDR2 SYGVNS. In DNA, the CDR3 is TGTGCCAGCAGGGTCCGTTGGGAATCCTACGAGCAGTACTTC. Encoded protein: CASRVRWESYEQYF.

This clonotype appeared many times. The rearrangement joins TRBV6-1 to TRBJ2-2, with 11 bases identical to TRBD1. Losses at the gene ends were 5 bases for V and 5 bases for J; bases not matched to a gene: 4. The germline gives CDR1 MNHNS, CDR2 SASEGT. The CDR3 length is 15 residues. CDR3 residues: CASSRGQGATGELFF. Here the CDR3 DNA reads TGTGCCAGCAGTCGAGGACAGGGGGCAACCGGGGAGCTGTTTTTT.

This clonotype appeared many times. The CDR3 spells CSARDPGTTEAFF. The CDR3 DNA sequence: TGCAGTGCTAGGGACCCGGGGACCACTGAAGCTTTCTTT. This chain joins TRBV20-1 and TRBJ1-1; weak D call: TRBD1 (5 bases). The germline CDR1 and CDR2 sequences are DFQATT and SNEGSKA (reference sequence). V lost 3 bases and J lost 4, with 12 bases in between. The CDR3 extends over 13 amino acids.

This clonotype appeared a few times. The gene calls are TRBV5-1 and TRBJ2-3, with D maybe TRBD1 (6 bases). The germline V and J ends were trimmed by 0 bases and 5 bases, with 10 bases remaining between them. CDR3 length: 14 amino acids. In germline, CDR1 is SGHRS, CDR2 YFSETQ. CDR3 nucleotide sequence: TGCGCCAGCAGCTTGGACAGGGCGTTAGATACGCAGTATTTT. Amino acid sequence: CASSLDRALDTQYF.

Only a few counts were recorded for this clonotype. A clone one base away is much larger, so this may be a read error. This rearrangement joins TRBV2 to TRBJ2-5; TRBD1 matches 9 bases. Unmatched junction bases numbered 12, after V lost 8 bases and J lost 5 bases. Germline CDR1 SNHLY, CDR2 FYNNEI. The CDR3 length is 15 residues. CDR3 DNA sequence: TGTGCCAGCGGTCTCTTCCGGGACAGGGAGGAGACCCAGTACTTC. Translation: CASGLFRDREETQYF.

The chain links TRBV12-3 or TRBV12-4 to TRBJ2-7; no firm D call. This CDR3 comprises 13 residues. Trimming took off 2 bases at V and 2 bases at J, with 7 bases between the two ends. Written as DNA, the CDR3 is TGTGCCAGCAGTTTACGAAGTACCTACGAGCAGTACTTC. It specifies CASSLRSTYEQYF.

DNA for the CDR3: TGTGCCAGCAGACGAGCCGGGACTAGCGGGACCTACGAGCAGTACTTC. It specifies CASRRAGTSGTYEQYF. This chain joins TRBV13 and TRBJ2-7, with 13 bases fitting TRBD2. Looked up from germline, CDR1 is PRHDT and CDR2 is FYEKMQ (reference sequence). The CDR3 covers 16 residues. The V gene end was trimmed by 6 bases and the J gene end by 2 bases; junction bases not matched to a gene: 7.

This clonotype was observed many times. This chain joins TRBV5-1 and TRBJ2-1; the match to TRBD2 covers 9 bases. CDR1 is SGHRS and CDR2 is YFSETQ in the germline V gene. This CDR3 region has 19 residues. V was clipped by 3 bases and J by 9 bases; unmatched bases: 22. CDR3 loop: CASSSFGGGAGGPPSEQFF. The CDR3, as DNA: TGCGCCAGCAGCTCCTTTGGGGGCGGGGCGGGAGGGCCGCCTAGTGAGCAGTTCTTC.

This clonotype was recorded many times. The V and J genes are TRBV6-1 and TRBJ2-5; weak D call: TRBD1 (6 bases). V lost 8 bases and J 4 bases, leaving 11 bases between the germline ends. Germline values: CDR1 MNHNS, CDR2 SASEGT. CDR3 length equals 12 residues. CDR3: CASGRGGETQYF. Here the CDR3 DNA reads TGTGCCAGCGGGCGAGGGGGAGAGACCCAGTACTTC.

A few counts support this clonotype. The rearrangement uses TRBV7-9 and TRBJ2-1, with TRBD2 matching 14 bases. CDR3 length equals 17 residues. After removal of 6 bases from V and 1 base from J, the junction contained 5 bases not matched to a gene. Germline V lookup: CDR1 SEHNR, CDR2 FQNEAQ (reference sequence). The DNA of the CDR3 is TGTGCCAGCAGAGGCGGGACTAGCGGGAGTTCCTACAATGAGCAGTTCTTC. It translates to CASRGGTSGSSYNEQFF.

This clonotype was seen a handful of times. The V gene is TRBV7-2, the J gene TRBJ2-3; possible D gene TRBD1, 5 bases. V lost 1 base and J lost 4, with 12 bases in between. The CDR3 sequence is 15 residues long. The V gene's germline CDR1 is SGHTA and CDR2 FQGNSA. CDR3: CASSLDRQGPDTQYF. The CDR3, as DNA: TGTGCCAGCAGCTTAGATCGCCAGGGCCCAGATACGCAGTATTTT.

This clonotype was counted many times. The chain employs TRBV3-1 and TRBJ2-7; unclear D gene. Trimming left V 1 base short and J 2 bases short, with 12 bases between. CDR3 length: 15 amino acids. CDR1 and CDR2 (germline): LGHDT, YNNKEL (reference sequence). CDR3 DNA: TGTGCCAGCAGCCAAGTCCCCGGGCAGACCTACGAGCAGTACTTC. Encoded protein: CASSQVPGQTYEQYF.

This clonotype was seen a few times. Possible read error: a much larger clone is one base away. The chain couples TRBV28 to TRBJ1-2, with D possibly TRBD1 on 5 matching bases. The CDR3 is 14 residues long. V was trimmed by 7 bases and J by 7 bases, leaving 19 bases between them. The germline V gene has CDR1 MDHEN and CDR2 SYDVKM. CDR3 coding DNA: TGTGCCAGCAAGACTGCAGGGTCGGGTGGTGGCTACACCTTC. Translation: CASKTAGSGGGYTF.

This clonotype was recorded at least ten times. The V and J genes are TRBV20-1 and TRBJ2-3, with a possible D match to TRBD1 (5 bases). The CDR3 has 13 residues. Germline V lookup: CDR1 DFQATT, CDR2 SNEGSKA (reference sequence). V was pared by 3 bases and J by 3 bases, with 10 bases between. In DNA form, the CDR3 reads TGCAGTGCTAGGCCAGGGATTACAGATACGCAGTATTTT. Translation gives CSARPGITDTQYF.

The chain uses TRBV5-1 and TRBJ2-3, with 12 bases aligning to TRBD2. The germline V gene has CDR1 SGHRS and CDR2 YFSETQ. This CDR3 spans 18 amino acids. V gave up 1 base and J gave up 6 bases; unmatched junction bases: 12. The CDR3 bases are TGCGCCAGCAGCTTGTCTCCTCTAGCGGGAGGGCCGGCCGATACGCAGTATTTT. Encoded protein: CASSLSPLAGGPADTQYF.

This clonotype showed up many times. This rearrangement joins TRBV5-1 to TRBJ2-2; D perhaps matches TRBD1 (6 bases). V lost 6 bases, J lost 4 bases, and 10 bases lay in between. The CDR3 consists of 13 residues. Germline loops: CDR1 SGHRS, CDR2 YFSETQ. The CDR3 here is CASTGQFTGELFF. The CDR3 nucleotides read TGCGCCAGCACTGGACAGTTCACCGGGGAGCTGTTTTTT.

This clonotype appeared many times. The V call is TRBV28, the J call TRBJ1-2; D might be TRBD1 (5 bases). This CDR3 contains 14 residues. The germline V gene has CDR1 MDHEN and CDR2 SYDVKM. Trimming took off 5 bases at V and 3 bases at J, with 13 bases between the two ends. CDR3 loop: CASSLGGGHYGYTF. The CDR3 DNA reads TGTGCCAGCAGTCTGGGCGGGGGACACTATGGCTACACCTTC.

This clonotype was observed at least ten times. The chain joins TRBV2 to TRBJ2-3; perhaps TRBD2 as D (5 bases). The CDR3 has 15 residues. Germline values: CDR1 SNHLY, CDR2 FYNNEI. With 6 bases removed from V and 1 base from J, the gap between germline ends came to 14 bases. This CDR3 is CASSHGGLGTDTQYF. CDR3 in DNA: TGTGCCAGCAGCCATGGCGGACTTGGCACAGATACGCAGTATTTT.

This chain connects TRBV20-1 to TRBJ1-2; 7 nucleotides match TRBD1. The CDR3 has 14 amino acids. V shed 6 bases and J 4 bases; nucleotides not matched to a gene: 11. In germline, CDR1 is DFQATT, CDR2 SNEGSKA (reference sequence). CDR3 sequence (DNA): TGCAGTGCGCAACCGGGACAGAGAAGCTATGGCTACACCTTC. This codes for CSAQPGQRSYGYTF.

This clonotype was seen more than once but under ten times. CDR3 in DNA: TGTGCCAGCAGCTCAAGTGGGGGGGGATCTGAAGCTTTCTTT. It yields the protein CASSSSGGGSEAFF. The chain joins TRBV11-2 to TRBJ1-1; perhaps TRBD1 as D (5 bases). V shed 4 bases and J shed 6 bases, with 15 bases lying between them. Germline V lookup: CDR1 SGHAT, CDR2 FQNNGV. The CDR3 contains 14 residues.

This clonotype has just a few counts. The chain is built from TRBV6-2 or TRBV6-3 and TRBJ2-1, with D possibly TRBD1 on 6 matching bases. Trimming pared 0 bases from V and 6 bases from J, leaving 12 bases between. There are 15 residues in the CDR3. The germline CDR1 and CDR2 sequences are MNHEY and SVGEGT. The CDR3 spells CASSYSRGGSNEQFF. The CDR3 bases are TGTGCCAGCAGTTACTCGAGAGGGGGTAGCAATGAGCAGTTCTTC.

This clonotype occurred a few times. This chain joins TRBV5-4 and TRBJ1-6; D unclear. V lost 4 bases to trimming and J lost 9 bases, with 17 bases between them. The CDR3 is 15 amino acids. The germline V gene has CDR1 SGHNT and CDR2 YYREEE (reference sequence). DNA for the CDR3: TGTGCCAGCAGCGACGCGGACGGGGATAGTTCACCCCTCCACTTT. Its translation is CASSDADGDSSPLHF.

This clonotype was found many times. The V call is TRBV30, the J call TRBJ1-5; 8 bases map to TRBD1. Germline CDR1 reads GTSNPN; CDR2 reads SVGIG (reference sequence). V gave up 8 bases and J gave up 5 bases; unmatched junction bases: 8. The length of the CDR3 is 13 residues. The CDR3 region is CAVGQGRDQPQHF. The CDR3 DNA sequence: TGTGCCGTCGGACAGGGAAGAGATCAGCCCCAGCATTTT.

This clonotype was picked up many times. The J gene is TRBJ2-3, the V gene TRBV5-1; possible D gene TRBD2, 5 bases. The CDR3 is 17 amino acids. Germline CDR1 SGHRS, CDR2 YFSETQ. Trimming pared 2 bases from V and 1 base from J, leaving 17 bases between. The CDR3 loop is CASSLGGRTWGTDTQYF. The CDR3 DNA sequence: TGCGCCAGCAGCTTAGGAGGACGGACCTGGGGCACAGATACGCAGTATTTT.

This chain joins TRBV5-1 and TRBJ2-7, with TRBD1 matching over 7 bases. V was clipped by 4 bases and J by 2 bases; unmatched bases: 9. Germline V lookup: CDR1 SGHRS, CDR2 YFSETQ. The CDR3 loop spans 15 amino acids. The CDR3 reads CASSVTGTAPYEQYF. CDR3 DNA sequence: TGCGCCAGCAGCGTCACCGGGACAGCCCCCTACGAGCAGTACTTC.

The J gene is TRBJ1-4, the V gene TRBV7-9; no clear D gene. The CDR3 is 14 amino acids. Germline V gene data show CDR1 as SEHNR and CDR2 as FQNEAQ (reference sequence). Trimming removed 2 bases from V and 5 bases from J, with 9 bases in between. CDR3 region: CASSLRTENEKLFF. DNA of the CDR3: TGTGCCAGCAGCTTAAGGACGGAGAATGAAAAACTGTTTTTT.

The DNA of the CDR3 is TGTGCCACCAGTGATTCCCGGGACCTCTCCTACGAGCAGTACTTC. It yields the protein CATSDSRDLSYEQYF. The V call is TRBV24-1, the J call TRBJ2-7, with D perhaps given as TRBD1 or TRBD2 (5 bases each). Germline V gene data show CDR1 as KGHDR and CDR2 as SFDVKD. V was shortened by 2 bases and J by 0 bases, with 10 bases between the two germline ends. The CDR3 contains 15 residues.